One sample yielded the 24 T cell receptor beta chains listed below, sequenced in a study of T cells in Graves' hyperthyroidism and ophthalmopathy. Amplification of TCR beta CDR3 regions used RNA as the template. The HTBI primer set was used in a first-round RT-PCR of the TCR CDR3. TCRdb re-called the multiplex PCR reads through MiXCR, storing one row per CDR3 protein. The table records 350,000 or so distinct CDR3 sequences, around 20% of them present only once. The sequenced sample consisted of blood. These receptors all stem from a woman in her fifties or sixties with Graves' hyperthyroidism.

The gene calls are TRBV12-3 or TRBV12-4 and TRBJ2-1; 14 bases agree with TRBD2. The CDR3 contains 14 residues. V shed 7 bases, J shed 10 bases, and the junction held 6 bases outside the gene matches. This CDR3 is CASTSGLAGGEQFF. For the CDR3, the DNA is TGTGCCAGCACTTCAGGACTAGCGGGAGGCGAGCAGTTCTTC.

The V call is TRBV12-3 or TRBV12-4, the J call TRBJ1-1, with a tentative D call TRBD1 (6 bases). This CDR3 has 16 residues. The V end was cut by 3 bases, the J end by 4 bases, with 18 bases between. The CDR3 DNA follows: TGTGCCAGCAGTTTTATCGGGGGCGCGACGGGCACTGAAGCTTTCTTT. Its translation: CASSFIGGATGTEAFF.

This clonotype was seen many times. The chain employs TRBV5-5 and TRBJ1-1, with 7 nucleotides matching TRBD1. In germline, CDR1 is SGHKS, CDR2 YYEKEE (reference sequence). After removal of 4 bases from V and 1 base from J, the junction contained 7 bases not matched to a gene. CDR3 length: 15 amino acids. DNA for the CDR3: TGTGCCAGCAGCATCCAAGACAGGGCGAACACTGAAGCTTTCTTT. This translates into CASSIQDRANTEAFF. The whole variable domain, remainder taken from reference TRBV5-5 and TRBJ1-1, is DAGVTQSPTHLIKTRGQQVTLRCSPISGHKSVSWYQQVLGQGPQFIFQYYEKEERGRGNFPDRFSARQFPNYSSELNVNALLLGDSALYLCASSIQDRANTEAFFGQGTRLTVV.

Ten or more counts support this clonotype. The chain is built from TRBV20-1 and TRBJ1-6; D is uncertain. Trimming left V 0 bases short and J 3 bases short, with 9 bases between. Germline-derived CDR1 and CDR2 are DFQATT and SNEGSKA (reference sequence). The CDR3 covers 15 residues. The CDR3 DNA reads TGCAGTGCTAGAGAACCAAACCGCTATAATTCACCCCTCCACTTT. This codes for CSAREPNRYNSPLHF.

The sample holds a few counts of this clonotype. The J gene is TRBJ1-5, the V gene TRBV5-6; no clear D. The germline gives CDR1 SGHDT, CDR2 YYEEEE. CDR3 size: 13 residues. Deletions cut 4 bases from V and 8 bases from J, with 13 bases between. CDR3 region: CASSLEQREPQHF. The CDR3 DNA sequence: TGTGCCAGCAGCCTGGAACAACGGGAGCCCCAGCATTTT.

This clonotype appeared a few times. The CDR3 here is CASTPGGQGYEQYF. CDR3 sequence (DNA): TGTGCCAGCACCCCCGGTGGACAGGGGTACGAGCAGTACTTC. V is TRBV28 and J is TRBJ2-7; 9 bases agree with TRBD1. The germline V gene has CDR1 MDHEN and CDR2 SYDVKM. This CDR3 region has 14 residues. The ends lost 7 bases at V and 4 bases at J; junction bases unmatched: 8.

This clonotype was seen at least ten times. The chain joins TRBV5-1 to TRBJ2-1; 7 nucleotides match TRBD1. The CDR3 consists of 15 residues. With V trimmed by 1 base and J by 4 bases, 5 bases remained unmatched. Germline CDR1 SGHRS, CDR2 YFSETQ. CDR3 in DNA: TGCGCCAGCAGCTTGTCCGGGACAGAGTACAATGAGCAGTTCTTC. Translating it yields CASSLSGTEYNEQFF.

The CDR3 loop reads CASSFQAGGELFF. The CDR3 coding sequence is TGTGCCAGCAGCTTTCAGGCCGGCGGGGAGCTGTTTTTT. The chain joins TRBV5-4 to TRBJ2-2; D remains ambiguous. The V gene's germline CDR1 is SGHNT and CDR2 YYREEE (reference sequence). The CDR3 loop spans 13 amino acids. V lost 2 bases to trimming and J lost 7 bases, with 9 bases between them. The complete variable domain, with remaining parts taken from reference TRBV5-4 and TRBJ2-2, reads ETGVTQSPTHLIKTRGQQVTLRCSSQSGHNTVSWYQQALGQGPQFIFQYYREEENGRGNFPPRFSGLQFPNYSSELNVNALELDDSALYLCASSFQAGGELFFGEGSRLTVL.

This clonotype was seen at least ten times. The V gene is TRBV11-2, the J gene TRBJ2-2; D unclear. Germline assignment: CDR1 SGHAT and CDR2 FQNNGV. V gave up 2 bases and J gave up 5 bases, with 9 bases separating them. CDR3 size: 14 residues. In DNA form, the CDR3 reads TGTGCCAGCAGCTTAATTCTCGAAACCGGGGAGCTGTTTTTT. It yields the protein CASSLILETGELFF.

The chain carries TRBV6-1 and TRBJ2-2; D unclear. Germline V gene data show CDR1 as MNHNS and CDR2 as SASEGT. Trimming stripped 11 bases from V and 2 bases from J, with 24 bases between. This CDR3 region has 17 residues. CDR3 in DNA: TGTGCCGGCACCTTCAGTAGGTCCGCCCCTAACACCGGGGAGCTGTTTTTT. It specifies CAGTFSRSAPNTGELFF.

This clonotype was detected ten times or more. CDR3 DNA sequence: TGTGCCAGCAGTTCACCGGGTCCGCAGTATTTT. This codes for CASSSPGPQYF. The rearrangement links TRBV7-6 to TRBJ2-3; D call uncertain. V dropped 6 bases and J dropped 10 bases, with 11 bases sitting between them. The CDR3 runs to 11 residues. Germline CDR1 and CDR2: SGHVS and FNYEAQ.

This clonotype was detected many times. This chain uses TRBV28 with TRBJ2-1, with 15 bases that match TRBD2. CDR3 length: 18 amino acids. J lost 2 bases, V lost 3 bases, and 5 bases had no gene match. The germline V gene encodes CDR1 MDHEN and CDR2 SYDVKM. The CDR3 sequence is CASSLGLAGGKPYNEQFF. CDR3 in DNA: TGTGCCAGCAGTTTGGGACTAGCGGGAGGCAAACCCTACAATGAGCAGTTCTTC. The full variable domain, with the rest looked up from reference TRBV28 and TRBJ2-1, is DVKVTQSSRYLVKRTGEKVFLECVQDMDHENMFWYRQDPGLGLRLIYFSYDVKMKEKGDIPEGYSVSREKKERFSLILESASTNQTSMYLCASSLGLAGGKPYNEQFFGPGTRLTVL.

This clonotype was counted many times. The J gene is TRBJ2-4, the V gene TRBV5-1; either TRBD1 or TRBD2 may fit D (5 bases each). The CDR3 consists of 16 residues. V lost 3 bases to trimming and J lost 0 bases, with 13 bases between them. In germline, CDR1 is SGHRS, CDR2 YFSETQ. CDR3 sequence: CASSWDQTGAKNIQYF. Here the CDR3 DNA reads TGCGCCAGCAGCTGGGACCAAACAGGAGCCAAAAACATTCAGTACTTC.

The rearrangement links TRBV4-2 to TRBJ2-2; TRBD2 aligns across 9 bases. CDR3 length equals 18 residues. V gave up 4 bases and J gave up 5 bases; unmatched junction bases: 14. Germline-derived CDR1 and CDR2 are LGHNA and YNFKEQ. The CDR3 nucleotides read TGTGCCAGCAGCCCTTGGACTAGCGCACGTTCGCGGACCGGGGAGCTGTTTTTT. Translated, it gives CASSPWTSARSRTGELFF.

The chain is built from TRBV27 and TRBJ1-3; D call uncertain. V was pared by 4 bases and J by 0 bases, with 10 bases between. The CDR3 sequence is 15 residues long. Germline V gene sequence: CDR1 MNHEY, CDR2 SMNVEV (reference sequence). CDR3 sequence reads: CASSSDFHSGNTIYF. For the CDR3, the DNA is TGTGCCAGCAGTTCCGACTTCCACTCTGGAAACACCATATATTTT.

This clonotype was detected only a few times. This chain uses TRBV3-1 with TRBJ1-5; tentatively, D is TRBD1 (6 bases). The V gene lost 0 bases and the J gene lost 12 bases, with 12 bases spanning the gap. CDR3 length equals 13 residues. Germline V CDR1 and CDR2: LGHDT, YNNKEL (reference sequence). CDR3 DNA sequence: TGTGCCAGCAGCCAAGATAACCAGGGGCTCCAGCATTTT. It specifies CASSQDNQGLQHF.

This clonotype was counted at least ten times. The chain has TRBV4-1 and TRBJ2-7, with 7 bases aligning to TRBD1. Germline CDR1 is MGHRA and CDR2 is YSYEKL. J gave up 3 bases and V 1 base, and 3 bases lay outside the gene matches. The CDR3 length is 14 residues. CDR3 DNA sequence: TGCGCCAGCAGCCAAGTCAGGGACAGCTACGAGCAGTACTTC. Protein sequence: CASSQVRDSYEQYF.

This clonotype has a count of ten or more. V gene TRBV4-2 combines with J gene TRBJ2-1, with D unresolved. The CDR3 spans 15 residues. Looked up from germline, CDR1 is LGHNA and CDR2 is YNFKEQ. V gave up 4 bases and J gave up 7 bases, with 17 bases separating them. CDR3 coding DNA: TGTGCCAGCAGCCCCTCTGTGGCGGTCTGGAATGAGCAGTTCTTC. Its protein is CASSPSVAVWNEQFF.

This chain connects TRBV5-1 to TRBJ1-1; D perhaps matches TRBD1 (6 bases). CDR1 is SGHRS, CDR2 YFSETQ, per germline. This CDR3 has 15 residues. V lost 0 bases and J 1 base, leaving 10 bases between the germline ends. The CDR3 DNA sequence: TGCGCCAGCAGCTTGGGTGGGGGCGAGAACACTGAAGCTTTCTTT. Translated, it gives CASSLGGGENTEAFF.

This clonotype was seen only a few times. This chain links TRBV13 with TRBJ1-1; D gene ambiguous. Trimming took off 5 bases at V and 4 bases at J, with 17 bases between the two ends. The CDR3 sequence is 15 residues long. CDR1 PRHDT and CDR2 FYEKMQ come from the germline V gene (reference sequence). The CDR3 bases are TGTGCCAGCAGCACGTTCGTCCCGAAGGGCACTGAAGCTTTCTTT. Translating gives CASSTFVPKGTEAFF.

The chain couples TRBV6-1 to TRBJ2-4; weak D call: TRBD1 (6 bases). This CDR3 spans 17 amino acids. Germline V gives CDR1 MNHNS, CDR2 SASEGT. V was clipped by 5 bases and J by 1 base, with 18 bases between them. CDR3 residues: CASSLGGRDTAKNIQYF. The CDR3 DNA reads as TGTGCCAGCAGTTTAGGCGGCCGGGACACCGCCAAAAACATTCAGTACTTC.

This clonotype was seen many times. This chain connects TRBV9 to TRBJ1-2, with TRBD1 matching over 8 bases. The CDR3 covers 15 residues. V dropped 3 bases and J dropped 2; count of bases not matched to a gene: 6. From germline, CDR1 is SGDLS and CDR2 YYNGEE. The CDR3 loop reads CASSAIGQGNYGYTF. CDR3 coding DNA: TGTGCCAGCAGCGCCATCGGACAGGGAAACTATGGCTACACCTTC.

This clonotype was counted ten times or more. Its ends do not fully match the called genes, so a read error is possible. The CDR3 region is CASSLALGDTQYF. The CDR3 DNA reads as TGTGCCAGCAGCCTAGCTTTGGGAGATACGCAGTATTTT. The chain employs TRBV7-2 and TRBJ2-3, with D maybe TRBD2 (5 bases). The CDR3 covers 13 residues. The germline V gene has CDR1 SGHTA and CDR2 FQGNSA.

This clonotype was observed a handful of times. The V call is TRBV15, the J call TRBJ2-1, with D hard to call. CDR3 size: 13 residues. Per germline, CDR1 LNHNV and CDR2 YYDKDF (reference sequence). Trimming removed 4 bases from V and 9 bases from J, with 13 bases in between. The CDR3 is CATSTPQVFEQFF. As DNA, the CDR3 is TGTGCCACCAGCACGCCCCAGGTCTTTGAGCAGTTCTTC.